The 15 T cell receptor beta chains presented below share a single source sample, sequenced in a study of shared clonotypes between healthy human individuals. The assay was immunoSEQ multiplex PCR, and TCRdb's table has in-frame clones only and misses some. In the table there are a few hundred thousand clones, about 80% of which are singletons. The sequenced sample was PBMCs. The receptors here all came from a woman in her thirties or forties in good health. Some clones in this sample may be carry-over from other donors' samples.

The gene calls are TRBV10-3 and TRBJ1-1; the D is unclear. The CDR3 loop spans 13 amino acids. From germline, CDR1 is ENHRY and CDR2 SYGVKD. The germline V and J ends were trimmed by 7 bases and 2 bases, with 11 bases remaining between them. Here the CDR3 reads CAITPQDNTEAFF. The CDR3 DNA reads as TGTGCCATCACCCCGCAGGACAACACTGAAGCTTTCTTT.

The table lists this clone with a few counts. This sequence joins TRBV28 and TRBJ2-6; D gene unclear. This CDR3 has 16 residues. Trimming cost V 2 bases and J 0 bases, with 8 bases left between them. Germline V gives CDR1 MDHEN, CDR2 SYDVKM. The CDR3 here is CASSLGGISGANVLTF. DNA for the CDR3: TGTGCCAGCAGTTTAGGTGGGATCTCTGGGGCCAACGTCCTGACTTTC.

The V gene is TRBV28, the J gene TRBJ1-1; unclear D gene. The length of the CDR3 is 11 residues. In germline, CDR1 is MDHEN, CDR2 SYDVKM. V gave up 6 bases and J gave up 3 bases, with 5 bases separating them. CDR3 DNA sequence: TGTGCCAGCAGGAGGGACACTGAAGCTTTCTTT. It yields the protein CASRRDTEAFF.

This clone was recorded only once. V and J are TRBV11-2 and TRBJ1-2; no definite D call. The CDR3 sequence is 14 residues long. CDR1 is SGHAT, CDR2 FQNNGV, per germline. V lost 1 base, J lost 2 bases, and 8 bases lay in between. The CDR3 region has the DNA TGTGCCAGCAGCTTAGCTGTCCGAAACTATGGCTACACCTTC. It specifies CASSLAVRNYGYTF.

With regard to this clone: This sequence may be a read error, since a much larger clone differs from it by one base. The CDR3 DNA sequence: TGTGCCAGCAGCTTTGGCACAGATACGCAGTATTTT. This codes for CASSFGTDTQYF. The genes are TRBV11-3 and TRBJ2-3, with unresolved D. V was trimmed by 3 bases and J by 1 base, leaving 2 bases between them. The germline gives CDR1 SGHNT, CDR2 YENEEA. The CDR3 has 12 amino acids. Together with reference TRBV11-3 and TRBJ2-3, the CDR3 gives the full variable domain: EAGVVQSPRYKIIEKKQPVAFWCNPISGHNTLYWYLQNLGQGPELLIRYENEEAVDDSQLPKDRFSAERLKGVDSTLKIQPAELGDSAVYLCASSFGTDTQYFGPGTRLTVL.

This chain connects TRBV28 to TRBJ2-7; weak D call: TRBD2 (7 bases). The CDR3 runs 14 residues. Germline V CDR1 and CDR2: MDHEN, SYDVKM. Trimming stripped 8 bases from V and 3 bases from J, with 17 bases between. The CDR3 DNA follows: TGTGCCAGCTGGAGGGGGGAGGGCCTCTACGAGCAGTACTTC. This sequence encodes CASWRGEGLYEQYF.

This chain links TRBV6-1 with TRBJ1-5; D possibly corresponds to TRBD1 (5 bases). Trimming left V 4 bases short and J 4 bases short, with 17 bases between. This CDR3 comprises 16 residues. Per the germline V gene, CDR1 is MNHNS and CDR2 is SASEGT. CDR3 sequence: CASSARGGLWNQPQHF. CDR3 nucleotide sequence: TGTGCCAGCAGTGCCCGCGGGGGGTTATGGAATCAGCCCCAGCATTTT.

The J gene is TRBJ2-2, the V gene TRBV6-5, with a weak D call TRBD2 (7 bases). Germline-derived CDR1 and CDR2 are MNHEY and SVGAGI. This CDR3 contains 15 residues. Trimming left V 2 bases short and J 4 bases short, with 11 bases between. CDR3 bases: TGTGCCAGCAGTTACAGGGGGGAGGGCACCGGGGAGCTGTTTTTT. Translating it yields CASSYRGEGTGELFF.

V gene TRBV7-2 combines with J gene TRBJ2-1; no clear D. The V end was cut by 5 bases, the J end by 3 bases, with 14 bases between. This CDR3 comprises 15 residues. Per the germline V gene, CDR1 is SGHTA and CDR2 is FQGNSA. CDR3 sequence: CASSPRAGDYNEQFF. CDR3 nucleotide sequence: TGTGCCAGCAGCCCTCGGGCAGGAGACTACAATGAGCAGTTCTTC.

As concerns this clone: A read error may be the cause here, since a much bigger clone is one base away. The CDR3 ends on some other residue instead of the conserved phenylalanine or tryptophan, so this is likely a read error. This sequence joins TRBV28 and TRBJ1-2; no reliable D call. The V end lost 3 bases, the J end lost 3 bases, and 11 bases lay between the germline ends. This CDR3 has 14 residues. Germline loops: CDR1 MDHEN, CDR2 SYDVKM. The CDR3 loop is CASSFSQRDYGYTS. DNA of the CDR3: TGTGCCAGCAGTTTCTCACAGAGAGACTATGGCTACACCTCC.

The V and J genes are TRBV29-1 and TRBJ2-2; 11 bases align to TRBD2. The J segment lost 1 base and the V segment lost 4 bases, leaving 2 bases of the junction unmatched. This CDR3 contains 15 residues. The germline CDR1 and CDR2 sequences are SQVTM and ANQGSEA. DNA for the CDR3: TGCAGCGTTGGGACTAGCGGGTTGAACACCGGGGAGCTGTTTTTT. Protein: CSVGTSGLNTGELFF.

V is TRBV7-8 and J is TRBJ2-2; D ambiguous. V gave up 6 bases and J gave up 8 bases, with 10 bases separating them. The germline V gene encodes CDR1 SGHVS and CDR2 FQNEAQ. The CDR3 sequence is 12 residues long. The CDR3 loop is CASRSFGGELFF. Written as DNA, the CDR3 is TGTGCCAGCAGGTCATTTGGGGGGGAGCTGTTTTTT. The full variable domain, completed using reference TRBV7-8 and TRBJ2-2, is GAGVSQSPRYKVAKRGQDVALRCDPISGHVSLFWYQQALGQGPEFLTYFQNEAQLDKSGLPSDRFFAERPEGSVSTLKIQRTQQEDSAVYLCASRSFGGELFFGEGSRLTVL.

The V call is TRBV5-6, the J call TRBJ1-2; D gene unclear. The germline CDR1 and CDR2 sequences are SGHDT and YYEEEE. Between the trimmed V and J ends, which lost 3 bases and 5 bases, there was a span of 8 bases. The CDR3 consists of 12 residues. For the CDR3, the DNA is TGTGCCAGCAGCTCACAAGTTTATGGCTACACCTTC. It specifies CASSSQVYGYTF.

The rearrangement links TRBV2 to TRBJ2-7, with 13 bases identical to TRBD2. Germline-derived CDR1 and CDR2 are SNHLY and FYNNEI. The J segment lost 4 bases and the V segment lost 6 bases, leaving 6 bases of the junction unmatched. The CDR3 extends over 15 amino acids. The CDR3 spells CASSPGTSGMYEQYF. The DNA for the CDR3 is TGTGCCAGCAGCCCCGGGACTAGCGGGATGTACGAGCAGTACTTC.

V usage is TRBV10-3 and J usage is TRBJ1-3; no clear D. The CDR3 has 13 residues. CDR1 is ENHRY, CDR2 SYGVKD, per germline. Trimming left V 3 bases short and J 0 bases short, with 3 bases between. The CDR3 is CAISEGSGNTIYF. The CDR3 bases are TGTGCCATCAGTGAAGGCTCTGGAAACACCATATATTTT.